This T cell receptor (beta chain) derives from a study of blood T cell repertoires in COVID-19. In the study overall: Sites across the United States, Italy and Spain contributed samples from acute and convalescent COVID-19.

Germline values: CDR1 SQVTM, CDR2 ANQGSEA. The CDR3 consists of 15 residues. V lost 6 bases, J lost 7 bases, and 9 bases stayed unmatched. Some clones are missing from TCRdb's copy, which holds only in-frame ones; the method was immunoSEQ multiplex PCR. Here the sample spans roughly 260,000 clones, around 89% being singletons. The rearrangement joins TRBV29-1 to TRBJ2-1, with 13 bases identical to TRBD2. Material: peripheral blood. This TCR came from a man between 60 and 75 years old who had recovered from COVID-19. The CDR3 sequence: CSVGRTSGGGNEQFF. The CDR3 nucleotides are TGCAGCGTCGGAAGAACTAGCGGGGGGGGTAATGAGCAGTTCTTC.